This T cell receptor beta chain was identified during a study of yellow fever vaccine responses in identical twins. Findings of the study overall: Twins' vaccine T cell response reportedly seemed partly convergent, partly personalized.

J lost 5 bases, V lost 5 bases, and 12 bases had no gene match. In germline, CDR1 is SGHVS, CDR2 FNYEAQ. This CDR3 spans 16 amino acids. TCRdb fed the RT-PCR reads into MiXCR, producing one record per CDR3 protein. Here the sample spans approximately 33,000 distinct CDR3 sequences, 50% to 75% being singletons. About this clonotype itself: Its antigen is as yet unknown.

This chain links TRBV7-6 with TRBJ2-7, with 10 nucleotides matching TRBD1. This clonotype was obtained from a woman under 30 who received the yellow fever vaccine. The sequences come from T cells from blood (PBMCs), unsorted or a sorted subset (not recorded which), collected before or after yellow fever vaccination (not recorded which). The CDR3 DNA reads TGTGCCAGCAGCAACCTGCATTCCGGGACAGGGGACGAGCAGTACTTC. Translated: CASSNLHSGTGDEQYF.